This TCR beta chain was retrieved from a study of T cell clusters in autoimmune cytopenias. Each sample's input was about 250 ng genomic DNA, 30,000 to 45,000 genome equivalents. This CDR3 has 13 residues. TRB was amplified by touch-down multiplex PCR, primer pools A and B combined. TCRdb re-analyzed the multiplex PCR reads; it lists each CDR3 protein once, without DNA. The sample yields approximately 2,000 distinct CDR3 sequences, of which the top ten take up over 45%. The TCR comes from a human donor with an autoimmune cytopenia or autoimmune hepatitis (not recorded which). Sequenced material: peripheral blood. The gene calls are TRBV12-3 or TRBV12-4 and TRBJ1-5. The CDR3 loop is CASSLGVRQPQHF.